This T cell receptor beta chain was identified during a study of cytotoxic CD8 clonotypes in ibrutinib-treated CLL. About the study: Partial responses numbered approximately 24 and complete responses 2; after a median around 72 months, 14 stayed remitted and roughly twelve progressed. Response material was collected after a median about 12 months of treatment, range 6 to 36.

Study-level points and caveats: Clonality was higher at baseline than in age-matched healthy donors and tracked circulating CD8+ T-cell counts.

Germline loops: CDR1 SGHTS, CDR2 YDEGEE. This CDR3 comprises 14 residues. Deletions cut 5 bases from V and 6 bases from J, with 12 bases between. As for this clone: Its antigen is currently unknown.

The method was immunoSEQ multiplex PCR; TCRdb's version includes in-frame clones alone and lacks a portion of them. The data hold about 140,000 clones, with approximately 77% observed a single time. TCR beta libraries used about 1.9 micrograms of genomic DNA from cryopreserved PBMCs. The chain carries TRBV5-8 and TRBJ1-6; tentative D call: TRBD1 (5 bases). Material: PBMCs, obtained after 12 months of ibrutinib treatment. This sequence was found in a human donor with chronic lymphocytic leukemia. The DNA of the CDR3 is TGTGCCAGCAGGAATCAGGGAGGTAATTCACCCCTCCACTTT. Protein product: CASRNQGGNSPLHF.